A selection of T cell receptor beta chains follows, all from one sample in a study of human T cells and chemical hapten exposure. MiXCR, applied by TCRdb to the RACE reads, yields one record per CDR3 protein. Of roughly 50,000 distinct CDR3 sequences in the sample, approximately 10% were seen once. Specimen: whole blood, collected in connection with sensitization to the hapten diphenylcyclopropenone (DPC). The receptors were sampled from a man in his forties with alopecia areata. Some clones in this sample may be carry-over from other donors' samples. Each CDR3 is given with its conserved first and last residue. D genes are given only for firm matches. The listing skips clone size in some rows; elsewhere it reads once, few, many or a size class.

CASSLLGEAGELFF,TGTGCCAGCAGCCTTCTGGGAGAGGCCGGGGAGCTGTTTTTT,many,-,TRBJ2-2,TRBV12-3/TRBV12-4
CASSYSAQRAQTQYF,TGTGCCAGCAGTTACTCGGCGCAACGGGCCCAGACCCAGTACTTC,many,-,TRBJ2-5,TRBV6-5
CSARDSSGREYEQYF,TGCAGTGCTAGAGATTCTAGCGGGAGAGAATACGAGCAGTACTTC,few,TRBD2,TRBJ2-7,TRBV20-1
CASSAQGRGETQYF,TGTGCCAGCAGTGCCCAGGGGCGCGGGGAGACCCAGTACTTC,many,-,TRBJ2-5,TRBV6-1
CASSVGSGSSYEQYF,TGTGCCAGCAGCGTAGGTAGCGGGAGCTCCTACGAGCAGTACTTC,-,TRBD2,TRBJ2-7,TRBV9
CASSSLVGSTYNEQFF,TGTGCCAGCAGCTCCCTGGTCGGATCTACCTACAATGAGCAGTTCTTC,many,-,TRBJ2-1,TRBV7-9
CASSFTGGFTEAFF,TGTGCCAGCAGTTTTACAGGGGGCTTTACTGAAGCTTTCTTT,-,TRBD1,TRBJ1-1,TRBV28
CASSLRDTLGNEQFF,TGTGCCAGCAGCCTCCGGGACACCCTTGGGAATGAGCAGTTCTTC,many,-,TRBJ2-1,TRBV14
CASSGTGTGGYEQYF,TGCGCCAGCAGCGGAACCGGGACAGGGGGATACGAGCAGTACTTC,-,TRBD1,TRBJ2-7,TRBV4-3
CASSLAGTVNTEAFF,TGCGCCAGCAGCTTGGCCGGGACAGTGAACACTGAAGCTTTCTTT,few,TRBD1,TRBJ1-1,TRBV5-1
CASRGPGEQYF,TGTGCCAGCAGGGGCCCAGGCGAGCAGTACTTC,-,-,TRBJ2-7,TRBV28
CSARDTTNEKLFF,TGCAGTGCTAGAGACACAACTAATGAAAAACTGTTTTTT,few,-,TRBJ1-4,TRBV20-1
CASSLRPGLKVDEQFF,TGTGCCAGCAGCTTAAGGCCGGGACTAAAGGTCGATGAGCAGTTCTTC,-,TRBD2,TRBJ2-1,TRBV7-2
CASSFRRGTDTQYF,TGTGCCAGCAGCTTTAGGAGAGGCACAGATACGCAGTATTTT,-,-,TRBJ2-3,TRBV7-2
CAISPEGGGNQPQHF,TGTGCCATCAGCCCCGAGGGGGGGGGCAATCAGCCCCAGCATTTT,many,-,TRBJ1-5,TRBV10-3
CASSLSGNGQYF,TGCGCCAGCAGCTTGTCCGGGAACGGGCAGTACTTC,many,-,TRBJ2-7,TRBV5-1
CASSFGGEYEQYF,TGTGCCAGCAGTTTTGGCGGGGAGTACGAGCAGTACTTC,many,-,TRBJ2-7,TRBV28
CASSSNQETQYF,TGTGCCAGCAGCTCGAATCAAGAGACCCAGTACTTC,-,-,TRBJ2-5,TRBV9
CASSPWDSGYEQYF,TGTGCCAGCAGCCCTTGGGATTCTGGTTACGAGCAGTACTTC,many,-,TRBJ2-7,TRBV7-2
CASRGTENTGELFF,TGTGCCAGCAGAGGGACGGAGAACACCGGGGAGCTGTTTTTT,few,-,TRBJ2-2,TRBV7-9
CASRGIAGGSSYEQYF,TGTGCAAGTCGCGGTATCGCAGGGGGTAGCTCCTACGAGCAGTACTTC,many,-,TRBJ2-7,TRBV12-2
CASTSAQGREGRSLNEQFF,TGCGCCAGCACCTCCGCTCAAGGGCGGGAGGGCCGGTCGCTTAATGAGCAGTTCTTC,few,TRBD2,TRBJ2-1,TRBV5-1
CSARGTSRYNEQFF,TGCAGTGCTAGAGGGACTAGCCGCTACAATGAGCAGTTCTTC,few,TRBD2,TRBJ2-1,TRBV20-1